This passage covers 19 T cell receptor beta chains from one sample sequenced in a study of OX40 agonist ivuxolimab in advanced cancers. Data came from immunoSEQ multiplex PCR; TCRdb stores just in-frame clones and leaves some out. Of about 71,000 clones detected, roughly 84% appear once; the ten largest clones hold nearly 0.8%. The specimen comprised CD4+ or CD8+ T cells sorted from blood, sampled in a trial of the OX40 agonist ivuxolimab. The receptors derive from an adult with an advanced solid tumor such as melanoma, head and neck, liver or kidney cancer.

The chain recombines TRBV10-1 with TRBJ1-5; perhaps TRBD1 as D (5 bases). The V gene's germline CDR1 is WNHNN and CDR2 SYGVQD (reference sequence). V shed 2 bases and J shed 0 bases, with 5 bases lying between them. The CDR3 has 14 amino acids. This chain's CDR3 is CASSEGGSNQPQHF. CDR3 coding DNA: TGCGCCAGCAGTGAGGGGGGTAGCAATCAGCCCCAGCATTTT.

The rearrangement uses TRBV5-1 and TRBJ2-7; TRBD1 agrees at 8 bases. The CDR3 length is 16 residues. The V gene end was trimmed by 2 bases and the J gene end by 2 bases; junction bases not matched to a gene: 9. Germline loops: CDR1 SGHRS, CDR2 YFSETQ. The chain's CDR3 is CASSLAPGQVTYEQYF. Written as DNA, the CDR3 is TGCGCCAGCAGCTTAGCCCCGGGACAGGTTACCTACGAGCAGTACTTC.

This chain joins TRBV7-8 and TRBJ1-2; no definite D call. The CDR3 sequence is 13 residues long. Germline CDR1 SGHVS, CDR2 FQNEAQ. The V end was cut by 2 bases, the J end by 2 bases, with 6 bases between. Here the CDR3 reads CASSLLTNYGYTF. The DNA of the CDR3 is TGTGCCAGCAGCTTACTCACCAACTATGGCTACACCTTC. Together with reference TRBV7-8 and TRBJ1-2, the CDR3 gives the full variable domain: GAGVSQSPRYKVAKRGQDVALRCDPISGHVSLFWYQQALGQGPEFLTYFQNEAQLDKSGLPSDRFFAERPEGSVSTLKIQRTQQEDSAVYLCASSLLTNYGYTFGSGTRLTVV.

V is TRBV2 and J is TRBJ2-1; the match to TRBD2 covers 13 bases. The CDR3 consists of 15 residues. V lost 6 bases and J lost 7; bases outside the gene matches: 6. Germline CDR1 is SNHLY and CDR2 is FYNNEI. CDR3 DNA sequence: TGTGCCAGCAGGACGACTAGCGGGAGGTCGAATGAGCAGTTCTTC. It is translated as CASRTTSGRSNEQFF.

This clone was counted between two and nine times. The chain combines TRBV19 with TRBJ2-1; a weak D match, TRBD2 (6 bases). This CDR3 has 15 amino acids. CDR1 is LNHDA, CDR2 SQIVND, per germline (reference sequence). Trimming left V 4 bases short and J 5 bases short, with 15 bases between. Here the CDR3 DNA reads TGTGCCAGTAGTAAAAGAGCGGGCCAAAACAATGAGCAGTTCTTC. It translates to CASSKRAGQNNEQFF.

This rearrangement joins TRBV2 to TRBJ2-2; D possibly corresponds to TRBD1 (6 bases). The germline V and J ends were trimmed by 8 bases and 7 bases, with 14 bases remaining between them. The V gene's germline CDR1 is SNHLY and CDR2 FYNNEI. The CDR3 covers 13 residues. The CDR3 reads CASRNRVGGELFF. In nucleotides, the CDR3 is TGTGCCAGCCGTAACAGGGTGGGCGGGGAGCTGTTTTTT.

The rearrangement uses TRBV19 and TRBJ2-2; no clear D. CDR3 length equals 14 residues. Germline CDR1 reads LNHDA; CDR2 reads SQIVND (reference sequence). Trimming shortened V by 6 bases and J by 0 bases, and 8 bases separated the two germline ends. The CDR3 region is CASSQGTNTGELFF. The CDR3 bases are TGTGCCAGTAGCCAAGGGACGAACACCGGGGAGCTGTTTTTT.

CDR3 bases: TGCAGCGGGAGAATCACAGGGGGTGGCTACACCTTC. This sequence encodes CSGRITGGGYTF. The chain has TRBV29-1 and TRBJ1-2, with 8 nucleotides matching TRBD1. The length of the CDR3 is 12 residues. Per the germline V gene, CDR1 is SQVTM and CDR2 is ANQGSEA. The ends lost 7 bases at V and 7 bases at J; junction bases unmatched: 8. The full variable domain, its missing parts supplied by reference TRBV29-1 and TRBJ1-2, is SAVISQKPSRDICQRGTSLTIQCQVDSQVTMMFWYRQQPGQSLTLIATANQGSEATYESGFVIDKFPISRPNLTFSTLTVSNMSPEDSSIYLCSGRITGGGYTFGSGTRLTVV.

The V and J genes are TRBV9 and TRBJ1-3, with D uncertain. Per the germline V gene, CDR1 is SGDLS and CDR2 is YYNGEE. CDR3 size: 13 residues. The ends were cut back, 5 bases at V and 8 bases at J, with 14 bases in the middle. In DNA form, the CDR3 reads TGTGCCAGCAGTCGTACGATTGTAGACACCATATATTTT. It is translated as CASSRTIVDTIYF.

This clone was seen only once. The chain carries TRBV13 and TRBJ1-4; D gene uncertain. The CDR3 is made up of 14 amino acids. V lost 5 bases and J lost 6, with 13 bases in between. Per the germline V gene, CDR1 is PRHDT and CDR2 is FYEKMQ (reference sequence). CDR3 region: CASSPERPDEKLFF. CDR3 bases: TGTGCCAGCAGCCCCGAGCGACCTGATGAAAAACTGTTTTTT.

CDR3 bases: TGTGCCAGCAGTCCGCGGGGGGCCGCGGAGACCCAGTACTTC. Protein sequence: CASSPRGAAETQYF. V and J are TRBV11-2 and TRBJ2-5, with 8 nucleotides matching TRBD2. The V and J ends lost 6 bases and 5 bases, in that order; junction bases with no gene match: 8. Germline V gene sequence: CDR1 SGHAT, CDR2 FQNNGV. The CDR3 extends over 14 amino acids.

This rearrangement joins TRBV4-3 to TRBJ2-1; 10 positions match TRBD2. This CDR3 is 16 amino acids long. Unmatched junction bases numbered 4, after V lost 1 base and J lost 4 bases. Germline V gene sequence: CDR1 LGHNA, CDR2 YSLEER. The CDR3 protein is CASSQASSGGYNEQFF. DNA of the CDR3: TGCGCCAGCAGCCAAGCGAGTAGCGGGGGGTACAATGAGCAGTTCTTC.

CDR3 nucleotides: TGTGCCAGCAGCCCACAGTTCGGGAGAAACAATGAGCAGTTCTTC. Residues: CASSPQFGRNNEQFF. The genes are TRBV6-5 and TRBJ2-1, with D tentatively TRBD2 (6 bases). The length of the CDR3 is 15 residues. V was clipped by 6 bases and J by 5 bases, with 17 bases between them. Germline loops: CDR1 MNHEY, CDR2 SVGAGI.

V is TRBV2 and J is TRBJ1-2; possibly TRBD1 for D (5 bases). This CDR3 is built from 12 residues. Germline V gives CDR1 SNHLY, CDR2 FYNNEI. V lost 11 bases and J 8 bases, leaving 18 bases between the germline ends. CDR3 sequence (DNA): TGTGCCTCCCATGTGGGGGATGGGGGCTACACCTTC. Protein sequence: CASHVGDGGYTF.

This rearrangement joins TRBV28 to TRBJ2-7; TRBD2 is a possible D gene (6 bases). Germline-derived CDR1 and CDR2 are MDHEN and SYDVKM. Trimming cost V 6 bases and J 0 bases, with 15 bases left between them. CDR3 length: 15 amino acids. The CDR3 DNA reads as TGTGCCAGCAGCCCGACCGCTAGCGCCTCCTACGAGCAGTACTTC. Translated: CASSPTASASYEQYF.

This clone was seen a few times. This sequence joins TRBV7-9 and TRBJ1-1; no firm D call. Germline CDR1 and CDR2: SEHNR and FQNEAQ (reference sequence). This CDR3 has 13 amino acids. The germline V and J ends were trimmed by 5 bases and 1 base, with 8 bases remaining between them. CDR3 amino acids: CASSIRQNTEAFF. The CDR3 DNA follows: TGTGCCAGCAGCATCAGACAGAACACTGAAGCTTTCTTT. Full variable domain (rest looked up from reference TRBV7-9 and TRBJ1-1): DTGVSQNPRHKITKRGQNVTFRCDPISEHNRLYWYRQTLGQGPEFLTYFQNEAQLEKSRLLSDRFSAERPKGSFSTLEIQRTEQGDSAMYLCASSIRQNTEAFFGQGTRLTVV.

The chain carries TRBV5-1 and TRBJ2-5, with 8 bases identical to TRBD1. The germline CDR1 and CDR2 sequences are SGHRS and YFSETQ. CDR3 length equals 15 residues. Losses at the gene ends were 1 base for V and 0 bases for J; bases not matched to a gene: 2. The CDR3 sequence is CASSLRTGHQETQYF. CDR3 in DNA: TGCGCCAGCAGCTTGAGGACAGGGCACCAAGAGACCCAGTACTTC.

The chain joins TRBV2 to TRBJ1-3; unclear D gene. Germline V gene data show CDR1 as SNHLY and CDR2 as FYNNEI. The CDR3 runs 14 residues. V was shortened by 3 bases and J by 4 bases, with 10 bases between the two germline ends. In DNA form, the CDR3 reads TGTGCCAGCAGTGAGAGTCAAACAGGAAACACCATATATTTT. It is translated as CASSESQTGNTIYF.

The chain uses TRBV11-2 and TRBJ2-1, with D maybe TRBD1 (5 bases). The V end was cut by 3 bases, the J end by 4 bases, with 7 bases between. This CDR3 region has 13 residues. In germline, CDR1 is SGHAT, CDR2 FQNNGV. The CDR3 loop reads CASSFRQYNEQFF. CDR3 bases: TGTGCCAGCAGCTTTCGACAGTACAATGAGCAGTTCTTC.